This T cell receptor (beta chain) came from a study of T-cell memory formation after mild COVID-19. There are many counts of this clonotype. Its antigen remains unknown. Employing constant-segment primers, 5'RACE generated TCR alpha and TCR beta cDNA libraries bearing sample barcodes and UMIs. TCRdb redid the calling of the 5' RACE reads with MiXCR, one entry per CDR3 protein. The sample holds 45,000 to 65,000 distinct CDR3 sequences, around 9.7% seen once. Broader study findings: Cross-reactive memory seemingly joined, as some responding clones were found in pre-infection memory. The CD4+ clones that contracted clustered mainly within CM and EM, and the CD8+ clones concentrated in EMRA. Second-wave clones reaching peak frequency on day 37 lacked confirmed SARS-CoV-2 specificity.

The CDR3 contains 16 residues. Trimming took off 4 bases at V and 0 bases at J, with 12 bases between the two ends. Germline CDR1 reads LNHNV; CDR2 reads YYDKDF (reference sequence). The receptor was derived from an adult woman who had mild COVID-19 (a few samples of this study predate the infection). Cell type and time point are not known. The sequenced sample consisted of PBMCs or a T cell subset sorted from them (not recorded which). This rearrangement joins TRBV15 to TRBJ2-2; the D is unclear. CDR3 in amino acids: CATSIGRWANTGELFF. CDR3 DNA: TGTGCCACCAGCATAGGTCGGTGGGCGAACACCGGGGAGCTGTTTTTT.